This entry lists 26 T cell receptor beta chains sequenced from one sample in a study of T cell changes during pregnancy in multiple sclerosis. The repertoire was sequenced with immunoSEQ multiplex PCR; TCRdb's copy has only in-frame clones and lacks some. The sample yields tens of thousands of clones, more than 80% seen once. The source material was CD4+ T cells from peripheral blood mononuclear cells, sampled in the first trimester of pregnancy. The receptors originated from a female donor with multiple sclerosis, enrolled in a pregnancy study.

The chain is built from TRBV5-1 and TRBJ2-7, with 10 bases that match TRBD1. J lost 5 bases, V lost 2 bases, and 4 bases had no gene match. This CDR3 contains 14 residues. Germline values: CDR1 SGHRS, CDR2 YFSETQ. CDR3 sequence (DNA): TGCGCCAGCAGCTTTTCGGGACAGGGGCACGAGCAGTACTTC. Amino acid sequence: CASSFSGQGHEQYF.

The CDR3 coding sequence is TGTGCCAGCAGTGAAGCGAGGTATGGTGGTGAAGCTTTCTTT. Protein product: CASSEARYGGEAFF. The rearrangement uses TRBV6-1 and TRBJ1-1, with D hard to call. Germline values: CDR1 MNHNS, CDR2 SASEGT. The CDR3 loop spans 14 amino acids. V was shortened by 0 bases and J by 7 bases, with 12 bases between the two germline ends.

The V call is TRBV7-3, the J call TRBJ2-1; 7 nucleotides agree with TRBD2. The ends lost 5 bases at V and 5 bases at J; junction bases unmatched: 3. This CDR3 contains 13 residues. Per the germline V gene, CDR1 is SGHTA and CDR2 is FQGTGA. The CDR3 DNA reads TGTGCCAGCAGCGCGACTAGCAACAATGAGCAGTTCTTC. Its protein product is CASSATSNNEQFF.

The chain carries TRBV14 and TRBJ2-3; 7 bases are shared with TRBD1. Trimming took 0 bases from V and 0 from J; bases not matched to a gene: 12. Germline V lookup: CDR1 SGHDN, CDR2 FVKESK. The CDR3 runs to 19 residues. CDR3 amino acids: CASSQESPPTGASTDTQYF. The CDR3 nucleotides read TGTGCCAGCAGCCAAGAATCCCCCCCCACAGGGGCGAGCACAGATACGCAGTATTTT.

This chain joins TRBV10-3 and TRBJ2-2; D is possibly TRBD1 (6 bases). The CDR3 extends over 14 amino acids. With 0 bases removed from V and 4 bases from J, the gap between germline ends came to 6 bases. Germline lookup yields CDR1 ENHRY and CDR2 SYGVKD. CDR3 bases: TGTGCCATCAGTGAGTCGGGGGCCACCGGGGAGCTGTTTTTT. Residues: CAISESGATGELFF.

The chain uses TRBV6-4 and TRBJ1-1; D is uncertain. This CDR3 is 13 amino acids long. Germline V gives CDR1 MRHNA, CDR2 SNTAGT. V lost 5 bases and J 4 bases, leaving 11 bases between the germline ends. DNA of the CDR3: TGTGCCAGCAGTCGGGTCCCCTTCACTGAAGCTTTCTTT. Its translation is CASSRVPFTEAFF.

V and J are TRBV4-3 and TRBJ1-5; TRBD1 aligns across 8 bases. CDR1 and CDR2 from the germline V gene are LGHNA and YSLEER. The CDR3 is 14 amino acids. V shed 1 base and J 8 bases; nucleotides not matched to a gene: 4. CDR3 in amino acids: CASSQGQGAEPQHF. In nucleotides, the CDR3 is TGCGCCAGCAGCCAAGGTCAGGGGGCTGAGCCCCAGCATTTT.

This clone was observed a handful of times. The chain employs TRBV7-9 and TRBJ1-4; 11 nucleotides match TRBD1. The CDR3 consists of 16 residues. Germline CDR1 is SEHNR and CDR2 is FQNEAQ (reference sequence). V lost 3 bases to trimming and J lost 2 bases; unmatched junction nucleotides: 2. CDR3 protein: CASSLGQGVTNEKLFF. The CDR3 bases are TGTGCCAGCAGCTTGGGACAGGGGGTTACTAATGAAAAACTGTTTTTT.

This chain connects TRBV16 to TRBJ2-7, with a possible D match to TRBD1 (6 bases). In germline, CDR1 is KGHSY, CDR2 FQNENV. The V and J ends lost 5 bases and 1 base respectively, with 9 bases between them. The CDR3 is 13 amino acids. The CDR3, as DNA: TGTGCCAGCAGCGCACAGGGTTCCTACGAGCAGTACTTC. Residues: CASSAQGSYEQYF.

The chain combines TRBV28 with TRBJ2-7, with TRBD1 identical over 10 bases. CDR1 is MDHEN and CDR2 is SYDVKM in the germline V gene. The CDR3 sequence is 18 residues long. V was pared by 5 bases and J by 9 bases, with 22 bases of the junction left unmatched. CDR3 DNA sequence: TGTGCCAGCAGTGCTAGAGGGACAGGGGTTCGAGAGGGACAGTGGCAGTACTTC. Translation gives CASSARGTGVREGQWQYF.

V usage is TRBV11-3 and J usage is TRBJ1-4; 7 bases are a match to TRBD1. CDR3 length: 17 amino acids. The trim removed 3 bases at V and 3 bases at J, leaving 10 bases unmatched. Germline CDR1 is SGHNT and CDR2 is YENEEA. The CDR3 region has the DNA TGTGCCAGCAGCTTTGGACAGGACGTCGGCGCTAATGAAAAACTGTTTTTT. Protein sequence: CASSFGQDVGANEKLFF. The entire variable domain, with the rest obtained from reference TRBV11-3 and TRBJ1-4, is as follows: EAGVVQSPRYKIIEKKQPVAFWCNPISGHNTLYWYLQNLGQGPELLIRYENEEAVDDSQLPKDRFSAERLKGVDSTLKIQPAELGDSAVYLCASSFGQDVGANEKLFFGSGTQLSVL.

V usage is TRBV9 and J usage is TRBJ2-1; maybe TRBD2 (6 bases). This CDR3 is built from 16 residues. Germline V lookup: CDR1 SGDLS, CDR2 YYNGEE. The V end lost 2 bases, the J end lost 3 bases, and 15 bases lay between the germline ends. This CDR3 is CASSVVAEGFYNEQFF. CDR3 coding DNA: TGTGCCAGCAGCGTTGTAGCGGAGGGGTTCTACAATGAGCAGTTCTTC.

This clone showed up just once. The chain has TRBV28 and TRBJ2-7; D is perhaps TRBD1 (5 bases). The CDR3 totals 13 residues. Between the trimmed V and J ends, which lost 4 bases and 0 bases, there was a span of 7 bases. Per germline, CDR1 MDHEN and CDR2 SYDVKM. The CDR3 sequence is CASSSGPSYEQYF. CDR3 in DNA: TGTGCCAGCAGTTCAGGGCCCTCCTACGAGCAGTACTTC.

As DNA, the CDR3 is TGTGCCAGCAGCTTAAGTGGGGAGTCCGCTGAAGCTTTCTTT. It translates to CASSLSGESAEAFF. This sequence joins TRBV7-9 and TRBJ1-1; no firm D call. The CDR3 spans 14 residues. From germline, CDR1 is SEHNR and CDR2 FQNEAQ (reference sequence). The V gene lost 2 bases and the J gene lost 6 bases, with 13 bases spanning the gap.

This chain connects TRBV6-1 to TRBJ2-2, with 9 bases lining up with TRBD1. The CDR3 has 15 residues. The trim removed 8 bases at V and 7 bases at J, leaving 11 bases unmatched. Germline V CDR1 and CDR2: MNHNS, SASEGT. The CDR3 DNA is TGTGCCAGCCAGGCCGGGACAGGGAAAGGCGGGGAGCTGTTTTTT. Amino acids: CASQAGTGKGGELFF.

This rearrangement joins TRBV30 to TRBJ1-1, with a weak D call TRBD1 (5 bases). CDR3 length: 17 residues. The V end lost 0 bases, the J end lost 0 bases, and 17 bases lay between the germline ends. The germline CDR1 and CDR2 sequences are GTSNPN and SVGIG (reference sequence). Here the CDR3 DNA reads TGTGCCTGGAGTGTACTTACGGGGGAACGGGTGAACACTGAAGCTTTCTTT. Translation: CAWSVLTGERVNTEAFF.

The chain joins TRBV28 to TRBJ1-6; possible D gene TRBD1, 6 bases. Trimming removed 3 bases from V and 5 bases from J, with 8 bases in between. This CDR3 comprises 14 residues. In germline, CDR1 is MDHEN, CDR2 SYDVKM. This CDR3 reads CASSFYRDNSPLHF. The CDR3 coding sequence is TGTGCCAGCAGTTTTTACAGGGATAATTCACCCCTCCACTTT. The whole variable domain, filled in from reference TRBV28 and TRBJ1-6, reads DVKVTQSSRYLVKRTGEKVFLECVQDMDHENMFWYRQDPGLGLRLIYFSYDVKMKEKGDIPEGYSVSREKKERFSLILESASTNQTSMYLCASSFYRDNSPLHFGNGTRLTVT.

This chain links TRBV18 with TRBJ2-7; D might be TRBD1 (6 bases). The CDR3 runs 14 residues. Looked up from germline, CDR1 is KGHSH and CDR2 is LQKENI. Trimming took off 3 bases at V and 5 bases at J, with 14 bases between the two ends. CDR3 sequence: CASSPFRGSDEQYF. The CDR3 DNA is TGTGCCAGCTCACCCTTTAGGGGGTCCGACGAGCAGTACTTC.

The chain carries TRBV11-2 and TRBJ2-2; D is perhaps TRBD2 (7 bases). Trimming stripped 5 bases from V and 1 base from J, with 14 bases between. The germline CDR1 and CDR2 sequences are SGHAT and FQNNGV. The CDR3 runs 16 residues. CDR3 bases: TGTGCCAGCAGCCCGCTAAGGGGGGGGAACACCGGGGAGCTGTTTTTT. Translation: CASSPLRGGNTGELFF.

V is TRBV30 and J is TRBJ2-1; 12 positions agree with TRBD2. V trimming: 2 bases; J trimming: 4 bases; junction bases outside the gene matches: 9. Germline CDR1 is GTSNPN and CDR2 is SVGIG (reference sequence). The CDR3 runs to 17 residues. The CDR3 loop is CAWSKYRTSGAYNEQFF. In nucleotides, the CDR3 is TGTGCCTGGAGTAAGTACCGGACTAGCGGGGCGTACAATGAGCAGTTCTTC.

The rearrangement uses TRBV28 and TRBJ2-4; the match to TRBD2 covers 8 bases. Trimming at V came to 8 bases and at J to 0 bases, leaving 9 bases not matched to a gene. The germline gives CDR1 MDHEN, CDR2 SYDVKM. The CDR3 has 16 amino acids. CDR3 amino acids: CASSSAGVGAKNIQYF. In DNA, the CDR3 is TGTGCCAGCTCCTCAGCGGGAGTCGGAGCCAAAAACATTCAGTACTTC.

This chain uses TRBV9 with TRBJ1-1, with D perhaps matching TRBD1 (5 bases). Per germline, CDR1 SGDLS and CDR2 YYNGEE. This CDR3 contains 15 residues. Trimming shortened V by 0 bases and J by 6 bases, and 15 bases separated the two germline ends. The CDR3, as DNA: TGTGCCAGCAGCGTAGGTTCAGGGCTAATCTCTGAAGCTTTCTTT. Translating it yields CASSVGSGLISEAFF.

This sequence joins TRBV6-6 and TRBJ1-3; the D is unclear. The V end lost 9 bases, the J end lost 0 bases, and 9 bases lay between the germline ends. The CDR3 spans 13 residues. Germline CDR1 MNHNY, CDR2 SVGAGI (reference sequence). CDR3 DNA sequence: TGTGCCAGTAAACAGAGCTCTGGAAACACCATATATTTT. It codes for CASKQSSGNTIYF.

With regard to this clone: Other DNA sequences from this sample encode an identical CDR3 as well. The chain uses TRBV5-1 and TRBJ1-2; 7 bases are a match to TRBD1. J was trimmed by 6 bases and V by 4 bases; bases with no gene match: 6. Looked up from germline, CDR1 is SGHRS and CDR2 is YFSETQ. CDR3 length: 13 amino acids. CDR3 sequence: CASSTAGGDGYTF. The CDR3 coding sequence is TGCGCCAGCAGCACGGCAGGGGGAGATGGCTACACCTTC.

This chain connects TRBV7-2 to TRBJ2-3; D ambiguous. This CDR3 region has 14 residues. V gave up 1 base and J gave up 4 bases, with 9 bases separating them. CDR1 and CDR2 (germline): SGHTA, FQGNSA. Here the CDR3 reads CASSLDYYADTQYF. The CDR3 region has the DNA TGTGCCAGCAGCTTAGACTATTACGCAGATACGCAGTATTTT.

The chain is built from TRBV5-4 and TRBJ2-7; 10 nucleotides match TRBD1. V was clipped by 0 bases and J by 4 bases; unmatched bases: 7. The CDR3 loop spans 16 amino acids. Germline CDR1 SGHNT, CDR2 YYREEE (reference sequence). CDR3 sequence reads: CASSLGGTGAIYEQYF. The CDR3 region has the DNA TGTGCCAGCAGCTTGGGGGGGACAGGGGCGATATACGAGCAGTACTTC.